Reported below is one T cell receptor beta chain. The antigen is undetermined. These data are taken from a study of identical twins. Study results and caveats: Abundant cord blood beta clonotypes carried fewer insertions; memory repertoires showed none.

Each CDR3 protein is one row after TCRdb ran MiXCR on the 5' RACE reads. This sample has some 560,000 distinct CDR3 sequences, with nearly 10% found just once. In addition, the sample was reused for a study of yellow fever vaccine responses in identical twins. From that study: Among the twins, the vaccine T cell response reportedly seemed partly convergent and partly personalized.

This sequence originates from a woman in her late teens or twenties in good health. What was sequenced was PBMCs.

The CDR3 protein is CASSPPLGRGTGELFF. CDR3 bases: TGTGCCAGCAGCCCTCCCTTAGGCAGGGGCACCGGGGAGCTGTTTTTT. The chain joins TRBV13 to TRBJ2-2; possibly TRBD1 for D (6 bases). The CDR3 is 16 residues long. CDR1 and CDR2 (germline): PRHDT, FYEKMQ (reference sequence). V gave up 5 bases and J gave up 4 bases, with 17 bases separating them.